This T cell receptor beta chain was profiled in a study of blood T cells in healthy people across ages. Germline CDR1 SGHTA, CDR2 FQGNSA. Losses at the gene ends were 11 bases for V and 1 base for J; bases not matched to a gene: 12. This CDR3 is built from 17 residues. Sample-barcoded 5' priming and a J-beta primer mix drove a second PCR of about 6 to 12 cycles. TCRdb itself ran the 5' RACE reads through MiXCR, one entry per CDR3 protein. The sample lists some 880,000 distinct CDR3 sequences; about 37% were seen once. This chain links TRBV7-2 with TRBJ2-4, with TRBD2 matching over 12 bases. Sequences were obtained from blood. The TCR sequence derives from a man aged 18 to 29 in good health. CDR3 sequence (DNA): TGTGCCGGTTCTAGCGGGGGGGCCGTCGGGGCCAAAAACATTCAGTACTTC. Translation: CAGSSGGAVGAKNIQYF.